The 28 T cell receptor beta chains listed next were all sequenced from one sample in a study of blood T cell repertoires in COVID-19. Measured with immunoSEQ multiplex PCR; TCRdb has only the in-frame clones, and not every one. This sample yields 90,000 to 110,000 clones, of which approximately 72% are seen a single time; roughly 19% belongs to the top ten. Sample: peripheral blood. The receptor set was obtained from a woman between 70 and 85 years old with acute or convalescent COVID-19.

This clone appeared once. V and J are TRBV18 and TRBJ2-7; TRBD2 aligns across 10 bases. Losses at the gene ends were 3 bases for V and 4 bases for J; bases not matched to a gene: 6. This CDR3 spans 15 amino acids. Germline V gives CDR1 KGHSH, CDR2 LQKENI. CDR3 nucleotide sequence: TGTGCCAGCTCACCCGGTACTAGCGGGGTTTACGAGCAGTACTTC. It encodes CASSPGTSGVYEQYF.

This clone has a handful of counts. The chain carries TRBV5-8 and TRBJ1-5, with 8 nucleotides matching TRBD1. V lost 4 bases to trimming and J lost 2 bases; unmatched junction nucleotides: 8. CDR3 length: 16 amino acids. Germline CDR1 SGHTS, CDR2 YDEGEE. CDR3 bases: TGTGCCAGCAGCCCAGACAGGGGCGAGGGCAATCAGCCCCAGCATTTT. Its protein is CASSPDRGEGNQPQHF. The whole variable domain, filled in from reference TRBV5-8 and TRBJ1-5, reads EAGVTQSPTHLIKTRGQQATLRCSPISGHTSVYWYQQALGLGLQFLLWYDEGEERNRGNFPPRFSGRQFPNYSSELNVNALELEDSALYLCASSPDRGEGNQPQHFGDGTRLSIL.

The V call is TRBV6-5, the J call TRBJ2-2; a weak D match, TRBD1 (5 bases). CDR1 and CDR2 from the germline V gene are MNHEY and SVGAGI. The CDR3 has 14 residues. The V gene lost 7 bases and the J gene lost 6 bases, with 15 bases spanning the gap. The CDR3, as DNA: TGTGCCAGCAAGGGTCCTAAGGGGCCCGGGGAGCTGTTTTTT. Translating gives CASKGPKGPGELFF.

This clone was observed a handful of times. For the CDR3, the DNA is TGTGCCAGCAGCCGAGGCAGGGCAGGGTCCTATAATTCACCCCTCCACTTT. It yields the protein CASSRGRAGSYNSPLHF. This chain joins TRBV9 and TRBJ1-6, with D perhaps TRBD1 (5 bases). The CDR3 is 17 amino acids. CDR1 SGDLS and CDR2 YYNGEE come from the germline V gene. V was shortened by 4 bases and J by 1 base, with 15 bases between the two germline ends.

The sample holds one count of this clone. This chain links TRBV5-1 with TRBJ2-3; 8 nucleotides agree with TRBD1. The CDR3 sequence is 16 residues long. CDR1 is SGHRS and CDR2 is YFSETQ in the germline V gene. V shed 4 bases, J shed 1 base, and the junction held 8 bases outside the gene matches. The CDR3, as DNA: TGCGCCAGCAGCCCAGGGGGCAGGCCCGGCACAGATACGCAGTATTTT. The encoded protein is CASSPGGRPGTDTQYF.

The rearrangement links TRBV4-3 to TRBJ2-5, with 11 positions matching TRBD2. The trim removed 0 bases at V and 2 bases at J, leaving 5 bases unmatched. CDR3 length equals 17 residues. CDR1 LGHNA and CDR2 YSLEER come from the germline V gene. The CDR3 sequence: CASSQDSRLAGQETQYF. The CDR3 DNA reads as TGCGCCAGCAGCCAAGACAGCCGACTAGCGGGACAAGAGACCCAGTACTTC.

The rearrangement uses TRBV19 and TRBJ2-1; D possibly corresponds to TRBD1 (6 bases). The CDR3 contains 15 residues. With 1 base removed from V and 5 bases from J, the gap between germline ends came to 12 bases. Germline CDR1 is LNHDA and CDR2 is SQIVND (reference sequence). CDR3 coding DNA: TGTGCCAGTAGTATAGCGGCAGGGGTTCACAATGAGCAGTTCTTC. This gives the protein CASSIAAGVHNEQFF.

The J gene is TRBJ1-3, the V gene TRBV3-1 (or the pseudogene TRBV3-2), with D hard to call. CDR1 is LGHDT and CDR2 is YNNKEL in the germline V gene (reference sequence). This CDR3 region has 18 residues. The V end lost 3 bases, the J end lost 1 base, and 19 bases lay between the germline ends. As DNA, the CDR3 is TGTGCCAGCAGCCACACAGATCGGCCCCTTGCGTCTGGAAACACCATATATTTT. The encoded protein is CASSHTDRPLASGNTIYF.

CDR3 residues: CASSPGTGETNEKLFF. CDR3 in DNA: TGTGCCAGCAGCCCGGGGACAGGAGAAACTAATGAAAAACTGTTTTTT. V is TRBV5-6 and J is TRBJ1-4; TRBD1 aligns across 8 bases. V lost 4 bases, J lost 1 base, and 6 bases stayed unmatched. The CDR3 runs to 16 residues. CDR1 is SGHDT and CDR2 is YYEEEE in the germline V gene. The complete variable domain, with remaining parts taken from reference TRBV5-6 and TRBJ1-4, reads DAGVTQSPTHLIKTRGQQVTLRCSPKSGHDTVSWYQQALGQGPQFIFQYYEEEERQRGNFPDRFSGHQFPNYSSELNVNALLLGDSALYLCASSPGTGETNEKLFFGSGTQLSVL.

As regards this clone: This specimen includes other DNA sequences encoding the same CDR3. The rearrangement links TRBV5-4 to TRBJ2-5; 11 nucleotides align to TRBD2. V was clipped by 4 bases and J by 5 bases; unmatched bases: 4. Germline V gene sequence: CDR1 SGHNT, CDR2 YYREEE (reference sequence). The CDR3 runs 14 residues. The DNA of the CDR3 is TGTGCCAGCAGCCTAGCGGGAGGCGGGGAGACCCAGTACTTC. Translation gives CASSLAGGGETQYF. The full variable domain, in which reference TRBV5-4 and TRBJ2-5 provide the parts outside the CDR3, is ETGVTQSPTHLIKTRGQQVTLRCSSQSGHNTVSWYQQALGQGPQFIFQYYREEENGRGNFPPRFSGLQFPNYSSELNVNALELDDSALYLCASSLAGGGETQYFGPGTRLLVL.

The V and J genes are TRBV19 and TRBJ1-2; weak D call: TRBD1 (5 bases). The germline V and J ends were trimmed by 6 bases and 8 bases, with 19 bases remaining between them. The CDR3 extends over 14 amino acids. Germline V gene lookup returns CDR1 LNHDA and CDR2 SQIVND (reference sequence). The CDR3 DNA is TGTGCCAGTAGACTCCGGGGGTCTGGGGAAGGCTACACCTTC. This encodes CASRLRGSGEGYTF. Full variable domain (outside the CDR3, taken from reference TRBV19 and TRBJ1-2): DGGITQSPKYLFRKEGQNVTLSCEQNLNHDAMYWYRQDPGQGLRLIYYSQIVNDFQKGDIAEGYSVSREKKESFPLTVTSAQKNPTAFYLCASRLRGSGEGYTFGSGTRLTVV.

The chain links TRBV12-3 or TRBV12-4 to TRBJ1-2; weak D call: TRBD1 (5 bases). V was pared by 7 bases and J by 6 bases, with 15 bases between. This CDR3 has 13 residues. This CDR3 is CASNQGLWNGYTF. CDR3 in DNA: TGTGCCAGCAACCAGGGTTTGTGGAATGGCTACACCTTC.

In DNA, the CDR3 is TGCGCCAGCAGCTCAGGTTCCACTCTTAACACAGATACGCAGTATTTT. This translates into CASSSGSTLNTDTQYF. The J gene is TRBJ2-3, the V gene TRBV5-1; no definite D call. Germline CDR1 is SGHRS and CDR2 is YFSETQ. The CDR3 is made up of 16 amino acids. The ends were cut back, 3 bases at V and 2 bases at J, with 16 bases in the middle.

The chain has TRBV30 and TRBJ1-6, with 8 bases aligning to TRBD1. This CDR3 contains 16 residues. Trimming at V came to 4 bases and at J to 10 bases, leaving 15 bases not matched to a gene. Per the germline V gene, CDR1 is GTSNPN and CDR2 is SVGIG (reference sequence). CDR3 amino acids: CAWTSSSSGGRSPLHF. CDR3 bases: TGTGCCTGGACTTCATCCTCCTCAGGGGGCAGGTCACCCCTCCACTTT.

This sequence joins TRBV19 and TRBJ1-5; no definite D call. This CDR3 contains 18 residues. V lost 3 bases to trimming and J lost 5 bases, with 23 bases between them. Germline CDR1 reads LNHDA; CDR2 reads SQIVND (reference sequence). The CDR3 spells CASSIFLPPTGNHQPQHF. The CDR3 DNA reads TGTGCCAGTAGTATTTTCCTCCCCCCGACGGGGAATCATCAGCCCCAGCATTTT.

The V call is TRBV12-3 or TRBV12-4, the J call TRBJ1-4, with D unresolved. V was shortened by 5 bases and J by 6 bases, with 10 bases between the two germline ends. This CDR3 comprises 13 residues. The CDR3 DNA reads as TGTGCCAGCAGTCCCGGGTGGCATGAAAAACTGTTTTTT. Translation: CASSPGWHEKLFF.

In its sample, this clone was seen once. V gene TRBV7-9 combines with J gene TRBJ1-3; D unclear. The CDR3 consists of 16 residues. Trimming stripped 0 bases from V and 0 bases from J, with 9 bases between. Germline V gene lookup returns CDR1 SEHNR and CDR2 FQNEAQ (reference sequence). CDR3 coding DNA: TGTGCCAGCAGCTTAGCGAGCGGATACTCTGGAAACACCATATATTTT. This encodes CASSLASGYSGNTIYF.

This chain connects TRBV7-6 to TRBJ1-5; 8 bases map to TRBD1. Germline V gene sequence: CDR1 SGHVS, CDR2 FNYEAQ. Trimming took 6 bases from V and 5 from J; bases not matched to a gene: 9. This CDR3 is 15 amino acids long. For the CDR3, the DNA is TGTGCCAGCAGTTTCCGGACAGGGCCAGATCAGCCCCAGCATTTT. Its translation is CASSFRTGPDQPQHF.

The V gene is TRBV12-5, the J gene TRBJ1-6, with D possibly being TRBD1 (5 bases). Germline loops: CDR1 LGHNT, CDR2 FRNRAP. The CDR3 extends over 18 amino acids. V shed 6 bases and J shed 7 bases, with 25 bases lying between them. As DNA, the CDR3 is TGTGCTAGTGGACTTGGTACGGGGGGGGGATCGGGGAATTCACCCCTCCACTTT. It specifies CASGLGTGGGSGNSPLHF.

This clone has only one observation. The rearrangement links TRBV10-2 to TRBJ2-2, with a possible D match to TRBD2 (6 bases). Germline assignment: CDR1 WSHSY and CDR2 SAAADI. The CDR3 contains 18 residues. Deletions cut 10 bases from V and 3 bases from J, with 27 bases between. The CDR3: CATQHRGVLLSDTGELFF. The CDR3 DNA reads as TGCGCCACTCAGCACCGCGGGGTCCTTCTATCCGACACCGGGGAGCTGTTTTTT.

Notes on this clone: Distinct nucleotide sequences in the sample also encode this CDR3. The gene calls are TRBV14 and TRBJ2-1; D is perhaps TRBD1 (6 bases). V was trimmed by 4 bases and J by 3 bases, leaving 10 bases between them. Germline loops: CDR1 SGHDN, CDR2 FVKESK. The CDR3 spans 14 residues. The CDR3 loop reads CASSRDTNYNEQFF. DNA for the CDR3: TGTGCCAGCAGCCGGGACACGAACTACAATGAGCAGTTCTTC.

The chain is built from TRBV28 and TRBJ2-1; D possibly corresponds to TRBD1 (6 bases). Looked up from germline, CDR1 is MDHEN and CDR2 is SYDVKM. The CDR3 loop spans 15 amino acids. V shed 2 bases and J shed 6 bases, with 14 bases lying between them. CDR3 sequence reads: CASSLTGLNGNEQFF. CDR3 DNA sequence: TGTGCCAGCAGTTTAACAGGGTTGAACGGCAATGAGCAGTTCTTC. Drawing the rest from reference TRBV28 and TRBJ2-1, the complete variable domain is DVKVTQSSRYLVKRTGEKVFLECVQDMDHENMFWYRQDPGLGLRLIYFSYDVKMKEKGDIPEGYSVSREKKERFSLILESASTNQTSMYLCASSLTGLNGNEQFFGPGTRLTVL.

V is TRBV28 and J is TRBJ1-2, with 8 positions matching TRBD1. The V and J ends lost 8 bases and 6 bases, in that order; junction bases with no gene match: 2. The CDR3 extends over 11 amino acids. CDR1 and CDR2 from the germline V gene are MDHEN and SYDVKM. The CDR3 region is CASDRGDGYTF. CDR3 sequence (DNA): TGTGCCAGCGACAGGGGCGATGGCTACACCTTC.

This rearrangement joins TRBV28 to TRBJ1-5; no definite D call. This CDR3 comprises 15 residues. Germline V gene lookup returns CDR1 MDHEN and CDR2 SYDVKM. V dropped 3 bases and J dropped 4 bases, with 13 bases sitting between them. The chain's CDR3 is CASSLVQNQNQPQHF. The CDR3 DNA is TGTGCCAGCAGTTTGGTGCAGAACCAAAATCAGCCCCAGCATTTT.

This chain links TRBV5-1 with TRBJ2-6, with D possibly being TRBD1 (6 bases). CDR3 length: 15 residues. Germline V gene lookup returns CDR1 SGHRS and CDR2 YFSETQ. The V end lost 4 bases, the J end lost 4 bases, and 12 bases lay between the germline ends. The CDR3: CASSRQATGANVLTF. The CDR3 DNA reads TGCGCCAGCAGCAGACAGGCTACGGGGGCCAACGTCCTGACTTTC.

The chain combines TRBV5-4 with TRBJ1-6; the D is unclear. Germline CDR1 is SGHNT and CDR2 is YYREEE (reference sequence). This CDR3 contains 15 residues. Deletions cut 4 bases from V and 8 bases from J, with 16 bases between. CDR3 protein: CASSRGVNLDSPLHF. The CDR3 DNA follows: TGTGCCAGCAGCCGCGGGGTAAATTTGGATTCACCCCTCCACTTT. The whole variable domain, filled in from reference TRBV5-4 and TRBJ1-6, reads ETGVTQSPTHLIKTRGQQVTLRCSSQSGHNTVSWYQQALGQGPQFIFQYYREEENGRGNFPPRFSGLQFPNYSSELNVNALELDDSALYLCASSRGVNLDSPLHFGNGTRLTVT.

This rearrangement joins TRBV5-4 to TRBJ2-7, with 10 nucleotides matching TRBD1. CDR1 SGHNT and CDR2 YYREEE come from the germline V gene (reference sequence). With V trimmed by 3 bases and J by 3 bases, 6 bases remained unmatched. The CDR3 consists of 15 residues. The CDR3 DNA follows: TGTGCCAGCAGCTCCGGGACAGGGGTGCACTACGAGCAGTACTTC. This codes for CASSSGTGVHYEQYF.

CDR3 sequence: CASSQGTVNTEAFF. The CDR3 nucleotides are TGCGCCAGCAGCCAGGGGACGGTGAACACTGAAGCTTTCTTT. The rearrangement links TRBV5-1 to TRBJ1-1; weak D call: TRBD1 (6 bases). V lost 4 bases to trimming and J lost 0 bases, with 10 bases between them. The CDR3 loop spans 14 amino acids. Per germline, CDR1 SGHRS and CDR2 YFSETQ.